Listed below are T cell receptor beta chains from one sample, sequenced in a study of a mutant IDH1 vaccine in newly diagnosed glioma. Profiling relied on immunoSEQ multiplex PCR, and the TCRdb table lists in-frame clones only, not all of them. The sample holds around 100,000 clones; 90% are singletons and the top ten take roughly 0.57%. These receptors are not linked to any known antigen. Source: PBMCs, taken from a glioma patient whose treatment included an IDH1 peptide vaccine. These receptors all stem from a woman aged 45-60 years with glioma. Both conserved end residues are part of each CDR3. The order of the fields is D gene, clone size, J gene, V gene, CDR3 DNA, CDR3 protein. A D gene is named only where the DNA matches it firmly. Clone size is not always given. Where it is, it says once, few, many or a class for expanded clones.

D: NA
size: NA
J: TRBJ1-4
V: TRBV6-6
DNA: TGTGCCAGCTCTGAGGGTCTTGAAAAACTGTTTTTT
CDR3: CASSEGLEKLFF

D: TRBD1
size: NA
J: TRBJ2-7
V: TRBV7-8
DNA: TGTGCCAGCAGCTCGTACCGGGACAGGGTCGACTACGAGCAGTACTTC
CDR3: CASSSYRDRVDYEQYF

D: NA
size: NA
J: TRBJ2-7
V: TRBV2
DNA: TGTGCCAGCAGGCTCAACACCGAGCAGTACTTC
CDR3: CASRLNTEQYF

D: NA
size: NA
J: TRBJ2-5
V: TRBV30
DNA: TGTGCCTGGAGTGTACTTCAGGAGACCCAGTACTTC
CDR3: CAWSVLQETQYF

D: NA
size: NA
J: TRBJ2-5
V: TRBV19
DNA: TGTGCCAGTCGGGGAGGAGAGACCCAGTACTTC
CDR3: CASRGGETQYF

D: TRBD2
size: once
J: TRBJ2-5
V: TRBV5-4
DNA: TGTGCCAGCAGCAGCCTAGCGGGAGGGCGGGAGACCCAGTACTTC
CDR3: CASSSLAGGRETQYF

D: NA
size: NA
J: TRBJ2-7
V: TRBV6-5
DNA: TGTGCCAGCAGTGAGAATCGCTACGAGCAGTACTTC
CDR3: CASSENRYEQYF

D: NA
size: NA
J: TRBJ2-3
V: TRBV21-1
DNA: TGTGCCAGCAGCAAAGTGGGACTAGCGGGGAGCACAGATACGCAGTATTTT
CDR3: CASSKVGLAGSTDTQYF

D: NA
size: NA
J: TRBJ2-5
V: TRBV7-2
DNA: TGTGCCAGCAGCTTAGTTGGGGAGACCCAGTACTTC
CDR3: CASSLVGETQYF

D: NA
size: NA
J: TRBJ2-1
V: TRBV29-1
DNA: TGCAGCGTTGAAGACTATGGCGAGCAGTTCTTC
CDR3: CSVEDYGEQFF

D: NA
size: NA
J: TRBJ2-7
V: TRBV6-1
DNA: TGTGCCAGCAGTGAAGCCGTCGGAAGCCCCTACGAGCAGTACTTC
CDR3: CASSEAVGSPYEQYF

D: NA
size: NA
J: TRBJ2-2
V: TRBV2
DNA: TGTGCCAGCAGGTCGACAGCGGAGGGCATCACCGGGGAGCTGTTTTTT
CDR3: CASRSTAEGITGELFF

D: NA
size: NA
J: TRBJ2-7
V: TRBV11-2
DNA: TGTGCCAGCAGCTTAGTTCCGGGGAAACCATCCTACGAGCAGTACTTC
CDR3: CASSLVPGKPSYEQYF

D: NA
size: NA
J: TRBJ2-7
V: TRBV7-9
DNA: TGTGCCAGCAGCTTACCTAGCTCGTACGAGCAGTACTTC
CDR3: CASSLPSSYEQYF

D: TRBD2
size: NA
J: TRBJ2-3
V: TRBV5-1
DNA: TGCGCCAGCAGAGCAAATAGCGGGCCTCCCACAGATACGCAGTATTTT
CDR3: CASRANSGPPTDTQYF

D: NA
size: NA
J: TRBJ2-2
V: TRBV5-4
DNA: TGTGCCAGCAGCTGGAGGGGGGGAGCCGGGGAGCTGTTTTTT
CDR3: CASSWRGGAGELFF